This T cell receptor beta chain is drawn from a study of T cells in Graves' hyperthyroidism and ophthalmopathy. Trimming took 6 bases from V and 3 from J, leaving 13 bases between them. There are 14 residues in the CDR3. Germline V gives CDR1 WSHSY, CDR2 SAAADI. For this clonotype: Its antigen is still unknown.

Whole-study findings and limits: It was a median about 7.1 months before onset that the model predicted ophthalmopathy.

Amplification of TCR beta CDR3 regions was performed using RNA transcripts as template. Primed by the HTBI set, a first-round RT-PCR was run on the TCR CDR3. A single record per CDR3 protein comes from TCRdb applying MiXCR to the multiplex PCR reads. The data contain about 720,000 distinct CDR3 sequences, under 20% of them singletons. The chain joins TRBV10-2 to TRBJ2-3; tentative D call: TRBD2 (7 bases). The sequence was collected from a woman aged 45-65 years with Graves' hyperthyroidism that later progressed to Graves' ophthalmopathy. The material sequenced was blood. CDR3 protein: CASRGGDHTDTQYF. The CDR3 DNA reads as TGCGCCAGCAGAGGGGGGGACCATACAGATACGCAGTATTTT.